This T cell receptor beta chain was retrieved from a study of blood T cell repertoires in COVID-19. Turning to the study itself: COVID-19 samples collected from the United States, Italy and Spain covered acute and convalescent phases. Sample material is recorded as cDNA or gDNA derived from T cells, B-cell-depleted T cells, or PBMCs.

This CDR3 contains 15 residues. V shed 4 bases and J 5 bases; nucleotides not matched to a gene: 5. CDR1 and CDR2 from the germline V gene are SNHLY and FYNNEI. Original processing notes: From reference gene primer amplification, estimates of nucleated cell counts were derived. Sequenced by immunoSEQ multiplex PCR; TCRdb stores in-frame clones only, minus some. V, J and clone size were drawn from that table, and D and trimming were deduced from the DNA. This sample has 95,000 to 150,000 clones, with around 86% found just once. Sequenced material: peripheral blood. This TCR came from a middle-aged man with acute or convalescent COVID-19. The V call is TRBV2, the J call TRBJ2-2, with TRBD1 matching over 9 bases. The CDR3 DNA reads as TGTGCCAGCAGTGCCGGGACAGGGTTTACCGGGGAGCTGTTTTTT. It encodes CASSAGTGFTGELFF.